The present T cell receptor (beta chain) was sequenced within a study of cytomegalovirus exposure and HLA in healthy donors. This clone was counted a single time. The CDR3 contains 15 residues. With V trimmed by 3 bases and J by 6 bases, 4 bases remained unmatched. Per germline, CDR1 MNHEY and CDR2 SMNVEV (reference sequence). Some clones are missing from TCRdb's copy, which holds only in-frame ones; the method was immunoSEQ multiplex PCR. The table lists about 240,000 clones, approximately 86% of them singletons. This clonotype was sampled from a woman younger than 45 in good health and CMV-seropositive. This sequence joins TRBV27 and TRBJ2-1, with 11 bases fitting TRBD2. The source material was PBMCs. The CDR3 sequence is CASSFSGRAGNEQFF. The CDR3 DNA follows: TGTGCCAGCAGTTTTAGCGGGAGGGCAGGCAATGAGCAGTTCTTC.